This T cell receptor beta chain was sequenced during a study of blood T cell repertoires in COVID-19. The CDR3 is 14 amino acids. CDR1 LNHDA and CDR2 SQIVND come from the germline V gene (reference sequence). V was clipped by 5 bases and J by 6 bases, with 16 bases between them. Clones were read by immunoSEQ multiplex PCR, and TCRdb kept only the in-frame ones, dropping some. The table shows 150,000 to 200,000 clones, with roughly 80% occurring only once. The rearrangement joins TRBV19 to TRBJ1-1; D uncertain. The sequence was collected from a man aged 55-75 years with acute or convalescent COVID-19. Sequences were obtained from peripheral blood. The CDR3 sequence is CASSVPRFGAEAFF. CDR3 bases: TGTGCCAGTAGTGTCCCTAGGTTTGGCGCTGAAGCTTTCTTT.